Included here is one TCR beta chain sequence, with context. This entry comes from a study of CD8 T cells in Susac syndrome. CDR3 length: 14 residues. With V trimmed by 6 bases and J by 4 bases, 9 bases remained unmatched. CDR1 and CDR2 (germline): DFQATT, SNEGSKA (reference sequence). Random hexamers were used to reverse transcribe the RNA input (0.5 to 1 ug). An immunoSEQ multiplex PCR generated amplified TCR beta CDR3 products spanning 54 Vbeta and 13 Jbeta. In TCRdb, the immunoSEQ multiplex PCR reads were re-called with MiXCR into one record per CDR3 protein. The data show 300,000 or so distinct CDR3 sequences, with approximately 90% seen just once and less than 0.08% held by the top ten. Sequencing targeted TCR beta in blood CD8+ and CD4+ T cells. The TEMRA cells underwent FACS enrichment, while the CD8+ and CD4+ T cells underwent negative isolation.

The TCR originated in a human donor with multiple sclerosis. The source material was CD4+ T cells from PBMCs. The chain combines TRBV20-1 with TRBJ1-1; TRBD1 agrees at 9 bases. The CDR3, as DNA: TGCAGTGCCCCCCCGGACAGGGGTAGCACTGAAGCTTTCTTT. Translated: CSAPPDRGSTEAFF.